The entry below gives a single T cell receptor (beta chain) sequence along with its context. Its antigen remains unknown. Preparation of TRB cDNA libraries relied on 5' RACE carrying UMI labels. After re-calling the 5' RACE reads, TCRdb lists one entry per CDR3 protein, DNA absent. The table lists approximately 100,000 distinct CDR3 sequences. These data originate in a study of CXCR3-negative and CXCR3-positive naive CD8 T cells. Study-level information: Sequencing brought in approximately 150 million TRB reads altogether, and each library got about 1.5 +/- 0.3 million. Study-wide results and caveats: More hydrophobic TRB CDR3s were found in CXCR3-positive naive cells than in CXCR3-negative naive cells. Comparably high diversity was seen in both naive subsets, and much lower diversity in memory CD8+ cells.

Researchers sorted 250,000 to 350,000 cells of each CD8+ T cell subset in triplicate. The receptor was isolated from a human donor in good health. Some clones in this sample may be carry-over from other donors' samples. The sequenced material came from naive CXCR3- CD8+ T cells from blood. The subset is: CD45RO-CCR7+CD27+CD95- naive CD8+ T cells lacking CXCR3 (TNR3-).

This CDR3 is CASSLEGTSVYNEQFF. The V gene is TRBV7-8, the J gene TRBJ2-1; TCRdb lists TRBD2, though no DNA is available to test this call. Germline lookup yields CDR1 SGHVS and CDR2 FQNEAQ. The CDR3 sequence is 16 residues long.